The next 8 T cell receptor beta chains were all read from a single sample in a study of T cell responses to AZD1222 COVID-19 vaccine. This table comes from immunoSEQ multiplex PCR, and its TCRdb copy is limited to in-frame clones, with some not included. The sample lists 75,000 to 100,000 clones, roughly 90% occurring once. This specimen was peripheral blood, taken on day 0 of AZD1222 vaccination. The origin of the receptors is an adult in good health.

This rearrangement joins TRBV10-2 to TRBJ2-7; 10 bases align to TRBD1. There are 15 residues in the CDR3. Germline loops: CDR1 WSHSY, CDR2 SAAADI. V lost 8 bases to trimming and J lost 3 bases; unmatched junction nucleotides: 10. The CDR3 region has the DNA TGCGCCAGCTTCGGTGCCGGGACAGGGGTCTACGAGCAGTACTTC. It encodes CASFGAGTGVYEQYF.

The chain employs TRBV11-2 and TRBJ1-1, with a tentative D call TRBD1 (5 bases). The CDR3 is 12 amino acids. Trimming took off 3 bases at V and 8 bases at J, with 10 bases between the two ends. The V gene's germline CDR1 is SGHAT and CDR2 FQNNGV. The CDR3 DNA reads as TGTGCCAGCAGCTTGGGACGGTGGGAAGCTTTCTTT. This encodes CASSLGRWEAFF.

The V and J genes are TRBV6-1 and TRBJ1-5; D might be TRBD1 (5 bases). Germline V lookup: CDR1 MNHNS, CDR2 SASEGT. The CDR3 length is 16 residues. V gave up 1 base and J gave up 3 bases, with 13 bases separating them. CDR3 DNA: TGTGCCAGCAGTGAAGTAGTGACAGTCCTCAATCAGCCCCAGCATTTT. Its protein product is CASSEVVTVLNQPQHF.

The chain links TRBV18 to TRBJ1-5, with 7 bases that match TRBD1. Per the germline V gene, CDR1 is KGHSH and CDR2 is LQKENI. This CDR3 contains 16 residues. V was clipped by 6 bases and J by 0 bases; unmatched bases: 8. The CDR3 protein is CASSSSTGNSNQPQHF. The CDR3 DNA follows: TGTGCCAGCTCCTCTTCGACAGGGAATAGCAATCAGCCCCAGCATTTT.

V is TRBV3-1 (or the pseudogene TRBV3-2) and J is TRBJ2-1; D unclear. The length of the CDR3 is 11 residues. From germline, CDR1 is LGHDT and CDR2 YNNKEL (reference sequence). With 4 bases removed from V and 7 bases from J, the gap between germline ends came to 5 bases. CDR3 sequence reads: CASSLRNEQFF. Written as DNA, the CDR3 is TGTGCCAGCAGCCTACGGAATGAGCAGTTCTTC.

The chain recombines TRBV5-8 with TRBJ2-5; D ambiguous. CDR3 length equals 12 residues. V was shortened by 0 bases and J by 9 bases, with 9 bases between the two germline ends. Germline V gene sequence: CDR1 SGHTS, CDR2 YDEGEE. The CDR3 DNA reads TGTGCCAGCAGCTTGGCCGGACGGGCCCAGTACTTC. Its translation is CASSLAGRAQYF.

The chain recombines TRBV2 with TRBJ1-3, with no clear D. Germline V gives CDR1 SNHLY, CDR2 FYNNEI. Trimming shortened V by 7 bases and J by 3 bases, and 7 bases separated the two germline ends. The CDR3 spans 12 residues. CDR3 region: CASTVGGNTIYF. CDR3 nucleotides: TGTGCCAGCACTGTAGGTGGAAACACCATATATTTT.

This sequence joins TRBV7-8 and TRBJ1-2; tentatively, D is TRBD1 (5 bases). This CDR3 is 14 amino acids long. Germline V CDR1 and CDR2: SGHVS, FQNEAQ. Trimming pared 5 bases from V and 8 bases from J, leaving 18 bases between. The CDR3 bases are TGTGCCAGCAGCCTATATGCGGGGCTATGGGGCTACACCTTC. It codes for CASSLYAGLWGYTF.